The sequence of this T cell receptor (beta chain) was determined in a study of graft-versus-host responses after intestinal transplantation. Whole-study context: Isolated intestinal, liver-intestinal, or multivisceral transplants were what recipients had.

The assay was immunoSEQ multiplex PCR, and TCRdb's table has in-frame clones only and misses some. The table has roughly 90,000 clones, around 90% seen once. Worth noting for this clone: Its cognate antigen is unknown.

V was clipped by 0 bases and J by 10 bases, with 18 bases between them. Per germline, CDR1 MNHNS and CDR2 SASEGT. CDR3 length: 15 amino acids. The rearrangement uses TRBV6-1 and TRBJ1-1; D gene unclear. This clonotype was obtained from a human donor who received an intestinal transplant. The sample was unstimulated CD8+ T cells sorted from spleen or lymph node cells, taken before intestinal transplant. DNA for the CDR3: TGTGCCAGCAGTGAAGCAATGGGCGACCTTTTCCGAGCTTTCTTT. Translated, it gives CASSEAMGDLFRAFF.